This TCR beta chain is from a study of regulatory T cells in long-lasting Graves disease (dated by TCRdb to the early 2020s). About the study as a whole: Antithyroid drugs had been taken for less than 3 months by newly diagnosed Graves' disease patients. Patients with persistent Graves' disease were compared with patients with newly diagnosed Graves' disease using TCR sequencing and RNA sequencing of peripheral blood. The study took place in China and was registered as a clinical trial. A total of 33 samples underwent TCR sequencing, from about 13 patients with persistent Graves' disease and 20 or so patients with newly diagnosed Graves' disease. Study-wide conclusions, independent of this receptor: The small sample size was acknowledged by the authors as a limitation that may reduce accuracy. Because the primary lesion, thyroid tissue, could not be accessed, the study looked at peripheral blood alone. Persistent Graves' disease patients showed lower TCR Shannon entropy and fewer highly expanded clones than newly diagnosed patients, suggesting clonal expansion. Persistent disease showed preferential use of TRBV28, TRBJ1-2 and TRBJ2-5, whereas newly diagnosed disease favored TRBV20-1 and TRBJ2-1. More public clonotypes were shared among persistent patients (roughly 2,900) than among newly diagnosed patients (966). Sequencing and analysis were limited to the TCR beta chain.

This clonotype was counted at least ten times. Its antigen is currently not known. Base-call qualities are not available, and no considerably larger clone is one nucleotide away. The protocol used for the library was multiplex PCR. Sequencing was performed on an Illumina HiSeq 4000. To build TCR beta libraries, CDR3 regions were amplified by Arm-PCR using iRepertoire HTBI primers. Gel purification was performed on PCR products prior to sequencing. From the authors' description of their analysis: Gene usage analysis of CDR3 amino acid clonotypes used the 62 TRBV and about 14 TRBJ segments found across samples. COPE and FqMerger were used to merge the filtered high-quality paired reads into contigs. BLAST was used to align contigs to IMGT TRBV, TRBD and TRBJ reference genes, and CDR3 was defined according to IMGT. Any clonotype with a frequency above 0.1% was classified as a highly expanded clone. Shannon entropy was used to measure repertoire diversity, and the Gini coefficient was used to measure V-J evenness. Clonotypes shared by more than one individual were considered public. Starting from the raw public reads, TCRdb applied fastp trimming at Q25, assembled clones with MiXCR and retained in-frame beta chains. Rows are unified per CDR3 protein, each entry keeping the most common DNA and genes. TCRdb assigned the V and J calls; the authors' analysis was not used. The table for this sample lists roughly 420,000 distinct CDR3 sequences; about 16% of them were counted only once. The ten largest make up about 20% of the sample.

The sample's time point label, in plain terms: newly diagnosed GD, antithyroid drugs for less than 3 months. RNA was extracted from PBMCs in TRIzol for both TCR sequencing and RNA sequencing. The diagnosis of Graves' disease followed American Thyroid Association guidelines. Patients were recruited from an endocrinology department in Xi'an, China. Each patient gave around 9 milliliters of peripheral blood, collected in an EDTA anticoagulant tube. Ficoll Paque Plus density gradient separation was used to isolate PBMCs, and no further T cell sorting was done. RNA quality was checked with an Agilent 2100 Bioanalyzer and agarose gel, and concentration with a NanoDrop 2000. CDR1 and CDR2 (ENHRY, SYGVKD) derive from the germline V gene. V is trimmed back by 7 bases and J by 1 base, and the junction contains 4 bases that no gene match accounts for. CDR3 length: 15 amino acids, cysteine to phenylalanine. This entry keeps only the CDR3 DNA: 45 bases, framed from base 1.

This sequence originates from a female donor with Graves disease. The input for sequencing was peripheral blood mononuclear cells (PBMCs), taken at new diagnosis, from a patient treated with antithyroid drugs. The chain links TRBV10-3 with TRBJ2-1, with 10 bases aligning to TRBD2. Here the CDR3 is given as CAITASGSSYNEQFF. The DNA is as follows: TGTGCCATCACGGCTAGCGGGAGTTCCTACAATGAGCAGTTCTTC.